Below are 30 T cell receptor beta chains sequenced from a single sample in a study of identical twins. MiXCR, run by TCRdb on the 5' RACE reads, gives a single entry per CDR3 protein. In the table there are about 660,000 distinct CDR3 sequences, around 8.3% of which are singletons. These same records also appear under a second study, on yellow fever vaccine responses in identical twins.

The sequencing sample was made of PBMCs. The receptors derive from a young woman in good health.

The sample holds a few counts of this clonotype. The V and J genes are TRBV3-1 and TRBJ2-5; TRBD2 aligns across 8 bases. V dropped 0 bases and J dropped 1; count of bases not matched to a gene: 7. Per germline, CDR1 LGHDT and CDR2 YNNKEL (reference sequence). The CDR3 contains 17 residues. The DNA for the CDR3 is TGTGCCAGCAGCCAAGAAGTCGCAGCGGGAGCCCAAGAGACCCAGTACTTC. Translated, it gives CASSQEVAAGAQETQYF.

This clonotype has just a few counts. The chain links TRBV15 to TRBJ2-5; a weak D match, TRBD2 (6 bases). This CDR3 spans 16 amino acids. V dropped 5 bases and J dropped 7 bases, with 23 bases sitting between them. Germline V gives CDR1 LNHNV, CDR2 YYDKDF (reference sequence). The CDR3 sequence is CATSSPARGIVGTQYF. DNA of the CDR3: TGTGCCACCAGCTCCCCCGCCCGGGGGATTGTGGGGACCCAGTACTTC.

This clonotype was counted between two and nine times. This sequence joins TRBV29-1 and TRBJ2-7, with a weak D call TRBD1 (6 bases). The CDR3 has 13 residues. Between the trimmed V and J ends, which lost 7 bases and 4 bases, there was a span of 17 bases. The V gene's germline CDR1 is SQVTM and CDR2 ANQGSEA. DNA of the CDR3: TGCAGCGCCGTGACAGGCCTCTTTTACGAGCAGTACTTC. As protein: CSAVTGLFYEQYF.

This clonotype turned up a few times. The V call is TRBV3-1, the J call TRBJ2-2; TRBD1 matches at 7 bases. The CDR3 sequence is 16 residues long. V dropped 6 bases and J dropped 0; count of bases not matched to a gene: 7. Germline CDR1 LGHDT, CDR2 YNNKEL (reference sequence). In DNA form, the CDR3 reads TGTGCCAGCAGTCCCAGGGACAGCCCGAACACCGGGGAGCTGTTTTTT. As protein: CASSPRDSPNTGELFF.

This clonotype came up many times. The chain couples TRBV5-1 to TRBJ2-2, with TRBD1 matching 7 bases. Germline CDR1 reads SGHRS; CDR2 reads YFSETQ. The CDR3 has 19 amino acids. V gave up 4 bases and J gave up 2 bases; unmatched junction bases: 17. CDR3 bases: TGCGCCAGCAGCACTCGGACAGGACTCGGGGCCTCAAACACCGGGGAGCTGTTTTTT. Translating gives CASSTRTGLGASNTGELFF.

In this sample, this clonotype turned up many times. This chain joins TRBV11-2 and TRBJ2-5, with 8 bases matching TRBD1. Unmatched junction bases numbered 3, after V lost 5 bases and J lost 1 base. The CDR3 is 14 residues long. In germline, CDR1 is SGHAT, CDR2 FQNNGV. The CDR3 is CASSQTGAQETQYF. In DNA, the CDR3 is TGTGCCAGCAGCCAGACAGGGGCCCAAGAGACCCAGTACTTC.

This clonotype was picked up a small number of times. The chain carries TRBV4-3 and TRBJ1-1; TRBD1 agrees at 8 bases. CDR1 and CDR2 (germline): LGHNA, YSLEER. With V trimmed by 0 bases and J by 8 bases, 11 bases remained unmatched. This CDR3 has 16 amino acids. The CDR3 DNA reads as TGCGCCAGCAGCCAAGATATGACACACAGGGGGGCGGAAGCTTTCTTT. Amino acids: CASSQDMTHRGAEAFF.

The CDR3 DNA reads as TGTGCCAGCAGCTTGACTCGGACAGGGAGGAATGAGCAGTTCTTC. Amino acids: CASSLTRTGRNEQFF. This chain connects TRBV11-2 to TRBJ2-1; 8 bases match TRBD1. This CDR3 is 15 amino acids long. CDR1 is SGHAT and CDR2 is FQNNGV in the germline V gene. The V and J ends lost 3 bases and 7 bases, in that order; junction bases with no gene match: 8.

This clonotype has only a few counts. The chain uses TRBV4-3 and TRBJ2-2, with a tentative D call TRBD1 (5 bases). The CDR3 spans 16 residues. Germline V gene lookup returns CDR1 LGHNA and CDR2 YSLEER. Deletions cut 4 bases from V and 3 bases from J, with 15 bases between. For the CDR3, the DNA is TGCGCCAGCAGCCTAATAGGGGATTTAGACACCGGGGAGCTGTTTTTT. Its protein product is CASSLIGDLDTGELFF.

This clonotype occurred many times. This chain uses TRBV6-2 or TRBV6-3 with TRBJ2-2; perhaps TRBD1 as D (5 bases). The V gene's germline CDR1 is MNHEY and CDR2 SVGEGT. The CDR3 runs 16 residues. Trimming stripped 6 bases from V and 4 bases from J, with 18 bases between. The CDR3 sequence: CASSKGVTSSTGELFF. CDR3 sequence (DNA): TGTGCCAGCAGCAAAGGGGTTACATCGAGCACCGGGGAGCTGTTTTTT.

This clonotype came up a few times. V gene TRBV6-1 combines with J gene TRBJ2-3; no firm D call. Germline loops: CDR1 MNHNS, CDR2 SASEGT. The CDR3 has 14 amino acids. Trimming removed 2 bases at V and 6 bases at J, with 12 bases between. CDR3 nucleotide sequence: TGTGCCAGCAGTGAAAATTTTCCAGCCGATACGCAGTATTTT. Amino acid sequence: CASSENFPADTQYF.

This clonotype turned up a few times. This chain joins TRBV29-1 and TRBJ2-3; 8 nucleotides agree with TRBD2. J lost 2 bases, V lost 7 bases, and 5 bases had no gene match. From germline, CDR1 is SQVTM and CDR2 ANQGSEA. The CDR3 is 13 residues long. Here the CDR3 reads CSALAGNTDTQYF. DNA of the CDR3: TGCAGCGCCTTAGCGGGGAACACAGATACGCAGTATTTT.

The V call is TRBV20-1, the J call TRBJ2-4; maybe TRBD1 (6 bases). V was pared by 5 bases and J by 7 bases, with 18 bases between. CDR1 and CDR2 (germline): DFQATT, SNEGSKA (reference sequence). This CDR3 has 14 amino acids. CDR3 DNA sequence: TGCAGTGCTCCCTCCGCGCTGGACAGTAACATTCAGTACTTC. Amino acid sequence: CSAPSALDSNIQYF.

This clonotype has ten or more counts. The DNA for the CDR3 is TGTGCCAGCAGCTTAGAGAGGTACGAGCAGTACTTC. Protein sequence: CASSLERYEQYF. The V gene is TRBV7-9, the J gene TRBJ2-7; D call uncertain. The CDR3 loop spans 12 amino acids. CDR1 and CDR2 (germline): SEHNR, FQNEAQ (reference sequence). The V and J ends lost 1 base and 4 bases respectively, with 5 bases between them.

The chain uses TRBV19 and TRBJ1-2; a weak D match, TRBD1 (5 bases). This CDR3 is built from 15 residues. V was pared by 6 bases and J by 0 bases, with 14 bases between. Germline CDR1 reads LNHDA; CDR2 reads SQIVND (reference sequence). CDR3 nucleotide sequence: TGTGCCAGTAGATTTTCAGGGACCTCTAACTATGGCTACACCTTC. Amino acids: CASRFSGTSNYGYTF.

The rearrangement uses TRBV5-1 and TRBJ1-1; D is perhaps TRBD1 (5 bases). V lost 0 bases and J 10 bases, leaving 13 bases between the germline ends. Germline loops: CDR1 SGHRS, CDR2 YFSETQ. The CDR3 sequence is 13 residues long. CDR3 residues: CASSLGLGRGAFF. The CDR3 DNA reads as TGCGCCAGCAGCTTGGGGTTGGGACGTGGAGCTTTCTTT. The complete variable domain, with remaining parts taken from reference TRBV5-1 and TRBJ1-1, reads KAGVTQTPRYLIKTRGQQVTLSCSPISGHRSVSWYQQTPGQGLQFLFEYFSETQRNKGNFPGRFSGRQFSNSRSEMNVSTLELGDSALYLCASSLGLGRGAFFGQGTRLTVV.

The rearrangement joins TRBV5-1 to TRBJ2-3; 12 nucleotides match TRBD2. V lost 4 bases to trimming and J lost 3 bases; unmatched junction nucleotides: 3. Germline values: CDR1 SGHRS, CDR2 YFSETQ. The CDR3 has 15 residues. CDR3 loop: CASSTGLAGTDTQYF. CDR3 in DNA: TGCGCCAGCAGCACAGGACTAGCGGGGACAGATACGCAGTATTTT.

CDR3 nucleotide sequence: TGTGCCTGGAGAGGCCGTCAGGGAGTAGATACGCAGTATTTT. It yields the protein CAWRGRQGVDTQYF. The J gene is TRBJ2-3, the V gene TRBV30; D is tentatively TRBD1 or TRBD2 (5 bases each). Germline V gene sequence: CDR1 GTSNPN, CDR2 SVGIG (reference sequence). Trimming took 3 bases from V and 5 from J, leaving 15 bases between them. The CDR3 loop spans 14 amino acids.

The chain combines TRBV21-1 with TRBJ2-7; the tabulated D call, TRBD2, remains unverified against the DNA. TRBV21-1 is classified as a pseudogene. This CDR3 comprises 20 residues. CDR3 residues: CASSKAVGNSGGRARYEQYF. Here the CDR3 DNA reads TGTGCCAGCAGCAAAGCGGTGGGGAATTCAGGCGGGAGGGCCAGGTACGAGCAGTACTTC.

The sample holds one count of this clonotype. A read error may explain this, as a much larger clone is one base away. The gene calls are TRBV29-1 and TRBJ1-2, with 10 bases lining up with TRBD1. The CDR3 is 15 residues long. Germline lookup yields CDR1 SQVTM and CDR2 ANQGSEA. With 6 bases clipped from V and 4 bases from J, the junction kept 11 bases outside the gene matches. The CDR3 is CSVASGTGVIYGYTF. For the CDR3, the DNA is TGCAGCGTCGCGTCCGGGACAGGGGTCATCTATGGCTACACCTTC. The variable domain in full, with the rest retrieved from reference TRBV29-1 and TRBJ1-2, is SAVISQKPSRDICQRGTSLTIQCQVDSQVTMMFWYRQQPGQSLTLIATANQGSEATYESGFVIDKFPISRPNLTFSTLTVSNMSPEDSSIYLCSVASGTGVIYGYTFGSGTRLTVV.

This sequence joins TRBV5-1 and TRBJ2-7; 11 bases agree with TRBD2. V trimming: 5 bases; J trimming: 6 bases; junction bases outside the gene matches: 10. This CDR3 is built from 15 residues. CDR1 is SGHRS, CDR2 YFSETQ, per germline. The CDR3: CASSVAGGPSSEQYF. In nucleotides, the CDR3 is TGCGCCAGCAGTGTAGCGGGAGGGCCTTCTTCCGAGCAGTACTTC.

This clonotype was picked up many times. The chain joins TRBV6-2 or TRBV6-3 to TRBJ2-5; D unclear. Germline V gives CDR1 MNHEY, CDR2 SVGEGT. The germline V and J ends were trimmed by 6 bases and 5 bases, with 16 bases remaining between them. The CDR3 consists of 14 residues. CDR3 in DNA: TGTGCCAGCAGGGTCCTGGCTCCTCTGGAGACCCAGTACTTC. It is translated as CASRVLAPLETQYF.

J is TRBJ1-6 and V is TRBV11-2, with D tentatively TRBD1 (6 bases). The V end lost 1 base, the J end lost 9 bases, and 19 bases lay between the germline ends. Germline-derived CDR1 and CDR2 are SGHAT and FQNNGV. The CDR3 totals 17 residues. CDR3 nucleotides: TGTGCCAGCAGCTTAGTGTCAGGGGCGATTTCGGCTTCACCCCTCCACTTT. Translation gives CASSLVSGAISASPLHF.

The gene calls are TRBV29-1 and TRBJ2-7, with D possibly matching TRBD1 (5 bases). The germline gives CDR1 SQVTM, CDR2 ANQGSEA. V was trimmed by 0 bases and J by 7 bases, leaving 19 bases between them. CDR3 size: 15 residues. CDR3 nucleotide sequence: TGCAGCGTTGAAGACCCAGGGTCCCCTATTTTGGAGCAGTACTTC. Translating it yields CSVEDPGSPILEQYF.

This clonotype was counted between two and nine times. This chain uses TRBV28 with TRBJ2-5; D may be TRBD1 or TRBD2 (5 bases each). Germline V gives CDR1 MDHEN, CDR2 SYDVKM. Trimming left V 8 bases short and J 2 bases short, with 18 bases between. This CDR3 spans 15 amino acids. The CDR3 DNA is TGTGCCAGCTTGACGAGGGGCGGATTTCAAGAGACCCAGTACTTC. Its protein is CASLTRGGFQETQYF.

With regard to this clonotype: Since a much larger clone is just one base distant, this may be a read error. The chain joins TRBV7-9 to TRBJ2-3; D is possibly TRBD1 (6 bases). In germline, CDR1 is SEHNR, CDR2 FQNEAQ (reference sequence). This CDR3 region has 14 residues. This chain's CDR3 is CSSSLAGAGDTQYF. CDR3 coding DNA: TGTTCCAGCAGCTTAGCAGGGGCTGGTGATACGCAGTATTTT.

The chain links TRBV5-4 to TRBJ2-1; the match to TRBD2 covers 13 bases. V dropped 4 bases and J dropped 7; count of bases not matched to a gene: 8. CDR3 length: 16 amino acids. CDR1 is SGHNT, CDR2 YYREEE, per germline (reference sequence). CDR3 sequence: CASSHALAGGENEQFF. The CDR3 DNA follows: TGTGCCAGCAGCCACGCACTAGCGGGAGGGGAGAATGAGCAGTTCTTC.

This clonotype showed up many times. The CDR3 here is CASSQGQGSNQPQHF. CDR3 in DNA: TGCGCCAGCAGCCAGGGCCAGGGGAGCAATCAGCCCCAGCATTTT. The rearrangement links TRBV4-1 to TRBJ1-5; D is perhaps TRBD1 (6 bases). The V end was cut by 3 bases, the J end by 1 base, with 10 bases between. This CDR3 spans 15 amino acids. Germline values: CDR1 MGHRA, CDR2 YSYEKL.

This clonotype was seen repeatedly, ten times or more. Here the CDR3 reads CASSLGWGRPGNEQFF. The CDR3 bases are TGTGCCAGCAGCTTAGGTTGGGGGCGGCCTGGCAATGAGCAGTTCTTC. This sequence joins TRBV7-8 and TRBJ2-1, with D perhaps matching TRBD1 (6 bases). The CDR3 totals 16 residues. Germline CDR1 and CDR2: SGHVS and FQNEAQ. Trimming removed 1 base at V and 6 bases at J, with 16 bases between.

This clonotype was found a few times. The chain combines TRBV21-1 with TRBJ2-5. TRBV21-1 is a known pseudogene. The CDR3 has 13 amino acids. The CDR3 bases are TGTGCCAGCAGTTCGGGGTGGTTAGAGACCCAGTACTTC. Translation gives CASSSGWLETQYF.